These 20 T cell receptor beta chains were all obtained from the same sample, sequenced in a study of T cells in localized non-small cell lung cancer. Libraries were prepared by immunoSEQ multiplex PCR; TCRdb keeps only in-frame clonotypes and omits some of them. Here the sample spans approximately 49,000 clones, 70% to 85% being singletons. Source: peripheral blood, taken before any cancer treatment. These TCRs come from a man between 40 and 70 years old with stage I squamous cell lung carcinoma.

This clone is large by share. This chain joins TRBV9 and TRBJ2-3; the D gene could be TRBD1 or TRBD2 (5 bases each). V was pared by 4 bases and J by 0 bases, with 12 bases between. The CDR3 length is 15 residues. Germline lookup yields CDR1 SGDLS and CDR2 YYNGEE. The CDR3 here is CASSHWWGSTDTQYF. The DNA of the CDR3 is TGTGCCAGCAGCCACTGGTGGGGGAGCACAGATACGCAGTATTTT.

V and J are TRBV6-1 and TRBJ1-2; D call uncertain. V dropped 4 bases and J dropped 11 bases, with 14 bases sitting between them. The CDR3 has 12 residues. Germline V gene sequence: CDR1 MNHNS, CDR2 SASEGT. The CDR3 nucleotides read TGTGCCAGCAGTGCGTGGGAAGGTGGGTACACCTTC. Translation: CASSAWEGGYTF.

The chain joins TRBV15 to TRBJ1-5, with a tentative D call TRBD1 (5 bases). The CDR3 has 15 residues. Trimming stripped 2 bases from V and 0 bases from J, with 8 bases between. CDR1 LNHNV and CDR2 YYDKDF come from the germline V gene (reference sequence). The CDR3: CATSRQGNSNQPQHF. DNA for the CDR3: TGTGCCACCAGCAGACAGGGCAATAGCAATCAGCCCCAGCATTTT.

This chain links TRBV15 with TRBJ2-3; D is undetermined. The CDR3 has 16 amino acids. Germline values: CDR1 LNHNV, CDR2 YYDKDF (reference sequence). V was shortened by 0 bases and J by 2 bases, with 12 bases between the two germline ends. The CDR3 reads CATSRDSFRYTDTQYF. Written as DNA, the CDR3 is TGTGCCACCAGCAGAGACTCGTTCCGCTACACAGATACGCAGTATTTT.

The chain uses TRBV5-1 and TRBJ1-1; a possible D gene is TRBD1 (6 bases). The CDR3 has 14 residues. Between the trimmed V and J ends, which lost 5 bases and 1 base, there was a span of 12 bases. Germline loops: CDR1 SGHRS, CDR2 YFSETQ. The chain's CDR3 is CASSPGHQNTEAFF. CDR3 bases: TGCGCCAGCAGTCCGGGACACCAGAACACTGAAGCTTTCTTT. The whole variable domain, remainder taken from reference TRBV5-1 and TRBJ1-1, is KAGVTQTPRYLIKTRGQQVTLSCSPISGHRSVSWYQQTPGQGLQFLFEYFSETQRNKGNFPGRFSGRQFSNSRSEMNVSTLELGDSALYLCASSPGHQNTEAFFGQGTRLTVV.

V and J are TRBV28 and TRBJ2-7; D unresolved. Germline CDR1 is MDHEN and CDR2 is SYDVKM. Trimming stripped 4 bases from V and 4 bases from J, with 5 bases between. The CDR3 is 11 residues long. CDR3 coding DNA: TGTGCCAGCAGTTCCCAGTACGAGCAGTACTTC. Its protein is CASSSQYEQYF. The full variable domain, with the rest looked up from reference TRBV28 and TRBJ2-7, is DVKVTQSSRYLVKRTGEKVFLECVQDMDHENMFWYRQDPGLGLRLIYFSYDVKMKEKGDIPEGYSVSREKKERFSLILESASTNQTSMYLCASSSQYEQYFGPGTRLTVT.

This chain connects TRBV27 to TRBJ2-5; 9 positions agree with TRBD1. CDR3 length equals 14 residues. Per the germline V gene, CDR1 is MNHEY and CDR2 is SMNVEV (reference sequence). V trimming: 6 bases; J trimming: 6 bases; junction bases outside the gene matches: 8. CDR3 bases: TGTGCCAGCAGAGGAACAGGGGGCTTAAAGACCCAGTACTTC. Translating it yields CASRGTGGLKTQYF.

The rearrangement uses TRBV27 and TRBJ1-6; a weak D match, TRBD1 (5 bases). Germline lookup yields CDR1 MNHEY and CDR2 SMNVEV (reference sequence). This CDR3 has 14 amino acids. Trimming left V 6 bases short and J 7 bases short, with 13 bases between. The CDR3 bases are TGTGCCAGCAGCCTCCTGGGGGTAAATTCACCCCTCCACTTT. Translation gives CASSLLGVNSPLHF.

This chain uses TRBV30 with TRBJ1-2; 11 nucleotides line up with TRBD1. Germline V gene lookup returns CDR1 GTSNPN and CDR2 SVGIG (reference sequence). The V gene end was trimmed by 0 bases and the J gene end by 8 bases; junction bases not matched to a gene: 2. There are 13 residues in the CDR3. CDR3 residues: CAWSVGTGGGYTF. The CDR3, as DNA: TGTGCCTGGAGTGTCGGGACAGGGGGAGGCTACACCTTC.

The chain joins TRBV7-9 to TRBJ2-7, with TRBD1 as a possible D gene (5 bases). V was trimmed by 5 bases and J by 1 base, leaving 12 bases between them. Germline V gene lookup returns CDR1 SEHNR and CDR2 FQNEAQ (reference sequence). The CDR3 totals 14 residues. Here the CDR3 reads CASSIHDRSYEQYF. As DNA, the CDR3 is TGTGCCAGCAGCATACACGACAGATCCTACGAGCAGTACTTC.

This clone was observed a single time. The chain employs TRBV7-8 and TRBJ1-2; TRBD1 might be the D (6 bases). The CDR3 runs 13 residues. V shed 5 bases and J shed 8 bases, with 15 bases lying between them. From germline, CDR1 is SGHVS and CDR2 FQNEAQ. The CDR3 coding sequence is TGTGCCAGCAGCCCCCGACAGGTTAAGGGCTACACCTTC. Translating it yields CASSPRQVKGYTF.

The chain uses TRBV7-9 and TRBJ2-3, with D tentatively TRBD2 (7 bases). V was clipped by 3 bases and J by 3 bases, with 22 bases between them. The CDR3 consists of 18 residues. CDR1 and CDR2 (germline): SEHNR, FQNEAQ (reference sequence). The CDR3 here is CASSFPKSSRGGTDTQYF. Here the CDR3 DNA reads TGTGCCAGCAGCTTCCCTAAATCGTCCAGGGGAGGGACAGATACGCAGTATTTT.

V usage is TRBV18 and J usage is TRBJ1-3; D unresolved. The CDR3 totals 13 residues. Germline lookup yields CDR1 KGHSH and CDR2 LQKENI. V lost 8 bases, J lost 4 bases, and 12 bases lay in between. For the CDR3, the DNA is TGTGCCAGCGCCACAGATTTCGGAAACACCATATATTTT. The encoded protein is CASATDFGNTIYF.

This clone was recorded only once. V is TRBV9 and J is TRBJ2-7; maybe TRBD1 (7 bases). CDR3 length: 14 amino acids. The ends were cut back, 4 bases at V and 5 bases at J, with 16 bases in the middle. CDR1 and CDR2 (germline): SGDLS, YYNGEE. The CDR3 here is CASSPRDREDEQYF. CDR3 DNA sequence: TGTGCCAGCAGCCCGCGGGACAGAGAGGACGAGCAGTACTTC.

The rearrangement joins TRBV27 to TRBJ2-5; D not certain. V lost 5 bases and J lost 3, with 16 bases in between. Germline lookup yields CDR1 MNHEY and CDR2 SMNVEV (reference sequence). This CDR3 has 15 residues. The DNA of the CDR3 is TGTGCCAGCAGTGCCCAAACAAGACTCGAAGAGACCCAGTACTTC. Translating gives CASSAQTRLEETQYF.

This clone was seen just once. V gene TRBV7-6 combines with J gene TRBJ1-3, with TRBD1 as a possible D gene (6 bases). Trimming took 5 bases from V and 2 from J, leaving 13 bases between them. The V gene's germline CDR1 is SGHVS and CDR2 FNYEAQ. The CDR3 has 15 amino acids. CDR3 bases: TGTGCCAGCAGCGGACAGATCACAACTGGAAACACCATATATTTT. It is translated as CASSGQITTGNTIYF.

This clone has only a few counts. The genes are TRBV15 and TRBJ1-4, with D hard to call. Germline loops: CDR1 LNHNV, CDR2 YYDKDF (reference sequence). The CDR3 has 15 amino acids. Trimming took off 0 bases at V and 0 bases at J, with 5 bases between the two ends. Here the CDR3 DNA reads TGTGCCACCAGCAGAGATGGGACAACTAATGAAAAACTGTTTTTT. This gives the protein CATSRDGTTNEKLFF. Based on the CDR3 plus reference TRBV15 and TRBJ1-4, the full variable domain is DAMVIQNPRYQVTQFGKPVTLSCSQTLNHNVMYWYQQKSSQAPKLLFHYYDKDFNNEADTPDNFQSRRPNTSFCFLDIRSPGLGDTAMYLCATSRDGTTNEKLFFGSGTQLSVL.

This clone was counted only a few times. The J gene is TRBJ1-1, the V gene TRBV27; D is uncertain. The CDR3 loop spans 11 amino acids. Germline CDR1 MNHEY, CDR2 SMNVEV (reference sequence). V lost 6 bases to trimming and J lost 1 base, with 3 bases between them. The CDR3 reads CASRKNTEAFF. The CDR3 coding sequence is TGTGCCAGCAGAAAGAACACTGAAGCTTTCTTT.

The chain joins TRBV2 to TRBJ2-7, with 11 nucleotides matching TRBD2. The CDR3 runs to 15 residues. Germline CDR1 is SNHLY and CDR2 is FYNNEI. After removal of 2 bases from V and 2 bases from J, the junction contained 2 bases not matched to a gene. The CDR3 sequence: CASSELAGGTYEQYF. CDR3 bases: TGTGCCAGCAGTGAACTAGCGGGGGGAACCTACGAGCAGTACTTC.

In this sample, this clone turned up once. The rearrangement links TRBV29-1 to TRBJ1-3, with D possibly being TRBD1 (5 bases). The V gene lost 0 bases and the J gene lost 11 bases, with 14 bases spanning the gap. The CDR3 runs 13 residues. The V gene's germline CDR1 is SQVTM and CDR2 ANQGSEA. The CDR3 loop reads CSVEEVQGEAIYF. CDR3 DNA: TGCAGCGTTGAAGAAGTGCAGGGTGAGGCCATATATTTT.